This T cell receptor (beta chain) is drawn from a study of blood T cell repertoires in COVID-19. Per germline, CDR1 LNHDA and CDR2 SQIVND (reference sequence). V shed 7 bases, J shed 9 bases, and the junction held 12 bases outside the gene matches. The CDR3 has 15 amino acids. Repertoires were generated with immunoSEQ multiplex PCR, while TCRdb's copy carries only in-frame clones and drops some. Among roughly 210,000 clones, about nine tenths were seen once, and the ten largest hold approximately 1.6%. Sequencing was carried out using peripheral blood. This chain links TRBV19 with TRBJ1-6; TRBD1 aligns across 7 bases. This sequence originates from a man in his 70s with acute or convalescent COVID-19. The CDR3 nucleotides are TGTGCCAGTACCGCCGAGCGGAGGGGGCCTTCACCCCTCCACTTT. Its protein is CASTAERRGPSPLHF.